This TCR beta chain is from a study of OX40 agonist ivuxolimab in advanced cancers. Produced via immunoSEQ multiplex PCR; TCRdb's table is partial and in-frame only. This sample has roughly 93,000 clones, with less than 95% found just once. J was trimmed by 6 bases and V by 10 bases; bases with no gene match: 12. Germline-derived CDR1 and CDR2 are LNHDA and SQIVND (reference sequence). This CDR3 is 14 amino acids long. Source: CD4+ or CD8+ T cells sorted from blood, taken in a trial of the OX40 agonist ivuxolimab. This clonotype was obtained from an adult with an advanced solid tumor such as melanoma, head and neck, liver or kidney cancer. J is TRBJ1-5 and V is TRBV19; 7 nucleotides agree with TRBD1. The CDR3 loop is CATSEGPGGQPQHF. CDR3 sequence (DNA): TGTGCCACTTCCGAGGGGCCAGGGGGTCAGCCCCAGCATTTT.